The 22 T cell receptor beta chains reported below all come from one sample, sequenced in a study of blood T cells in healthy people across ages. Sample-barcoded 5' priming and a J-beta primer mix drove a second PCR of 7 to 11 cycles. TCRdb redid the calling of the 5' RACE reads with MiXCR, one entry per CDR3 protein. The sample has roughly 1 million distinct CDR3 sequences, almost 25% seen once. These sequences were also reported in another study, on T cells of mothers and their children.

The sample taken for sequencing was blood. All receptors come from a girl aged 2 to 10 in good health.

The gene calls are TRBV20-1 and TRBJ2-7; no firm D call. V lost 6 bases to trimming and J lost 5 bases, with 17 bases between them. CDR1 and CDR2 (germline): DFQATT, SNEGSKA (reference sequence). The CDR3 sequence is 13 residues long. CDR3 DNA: TGCAGTGCCAAATTATCGACCAACAACGAGCAGTACTTC. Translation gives CSAKLSTNNEQYF.

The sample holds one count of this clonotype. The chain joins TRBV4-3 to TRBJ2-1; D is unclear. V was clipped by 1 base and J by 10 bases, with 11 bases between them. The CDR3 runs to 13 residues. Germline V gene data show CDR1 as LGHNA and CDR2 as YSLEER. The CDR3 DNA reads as TGCGCCAGCAGCCAAGTCGGGTACGGGGAGCAGTTCTTC. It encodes CASSQVGYGEQFF.

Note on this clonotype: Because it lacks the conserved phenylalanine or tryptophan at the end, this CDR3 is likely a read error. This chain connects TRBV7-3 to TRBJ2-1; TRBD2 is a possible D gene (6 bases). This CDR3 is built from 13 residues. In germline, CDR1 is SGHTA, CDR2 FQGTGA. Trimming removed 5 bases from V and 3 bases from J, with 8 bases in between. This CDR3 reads CASSTGLYNEQFL. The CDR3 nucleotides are TGTGCCAGCAGCACGGGACTCTACAATGAGCAGTTCCTC.

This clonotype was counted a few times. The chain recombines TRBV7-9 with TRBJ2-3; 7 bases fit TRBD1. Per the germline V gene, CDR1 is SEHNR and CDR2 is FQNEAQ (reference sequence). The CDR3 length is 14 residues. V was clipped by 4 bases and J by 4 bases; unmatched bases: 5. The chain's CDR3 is CASSSTDRADTQYF. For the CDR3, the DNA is TGTGCCAGCAGCTCTACAGACAGGGCAGATACGCAGTATTTT.

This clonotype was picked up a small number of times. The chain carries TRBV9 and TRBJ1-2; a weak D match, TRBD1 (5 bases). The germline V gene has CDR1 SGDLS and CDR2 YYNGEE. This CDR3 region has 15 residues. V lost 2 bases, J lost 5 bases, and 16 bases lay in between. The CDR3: CASSVSSGRQYGYTF. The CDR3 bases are TGTGCCAGCAGCGTTTCATCGGGACGGCAATATGGCTACACCTTC.

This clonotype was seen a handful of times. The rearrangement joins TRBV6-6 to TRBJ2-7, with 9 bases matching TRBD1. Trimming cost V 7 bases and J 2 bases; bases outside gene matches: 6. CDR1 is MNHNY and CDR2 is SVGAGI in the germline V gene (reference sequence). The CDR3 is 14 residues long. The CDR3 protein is CASIPGQGTYEQYF. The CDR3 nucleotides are TGTGCCAGCATCCCGGGACAGGGAACCTACGAGCAGTACTTC.

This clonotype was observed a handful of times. As DNA, the CDR3 is TGTGCCAGCAGAGTAGTAGGGTCCTACAATGAGCAGTTCTTC. As protein: CASRVVGSYNEQFF. The chain employs TRBV27 and TRBJ2-1; D gene ambiguous. The V end was cut by 6 bases, the J end by 1 base, with 10 bases between. The germline gives CDR1 MNHEY, CDR2 SMNVEV (reference sequence). CDR3 length: 14 residues.

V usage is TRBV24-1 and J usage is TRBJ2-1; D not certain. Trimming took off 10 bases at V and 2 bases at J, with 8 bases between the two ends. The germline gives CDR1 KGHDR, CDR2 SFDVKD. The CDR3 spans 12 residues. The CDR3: CATSPAYNEQFF. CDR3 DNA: TGTGCCACATCCCCAGCCTACAATGAGCAGTTCTTC.

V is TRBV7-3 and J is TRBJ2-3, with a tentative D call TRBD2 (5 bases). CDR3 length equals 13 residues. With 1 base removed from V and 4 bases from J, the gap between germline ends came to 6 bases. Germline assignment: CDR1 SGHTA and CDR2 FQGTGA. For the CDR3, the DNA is TGTGCCAGCAGCTTAATGCGGGCAGATACGCAGTATTTT. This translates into CASSLMRADTQYF. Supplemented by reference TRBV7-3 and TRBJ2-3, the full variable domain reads GAGVSQTPSNKVTEKGKYVELRCDPISGHTALYWYRQSLGQGPEFLIYFQGTGAADDSGLPNDRFFAVRPEGSVSTLKIQRTERGDSAVYLCASSLMRADTQYFGPGTRLTVL.

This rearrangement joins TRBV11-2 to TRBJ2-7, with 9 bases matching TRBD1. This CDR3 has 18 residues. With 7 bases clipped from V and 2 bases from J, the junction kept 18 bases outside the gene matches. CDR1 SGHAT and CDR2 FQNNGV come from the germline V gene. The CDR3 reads CASKGTRTGVRGPYEQYF. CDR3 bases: TGTGCCAGCAAGGGTACCAGGACAGGGGTTCGGGGTCCCTACGAGCAGTACTTC.

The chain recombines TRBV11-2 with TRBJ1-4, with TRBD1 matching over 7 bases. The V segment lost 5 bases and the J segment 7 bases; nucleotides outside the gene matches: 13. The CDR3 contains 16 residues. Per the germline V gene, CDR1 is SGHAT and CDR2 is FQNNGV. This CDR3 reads CASSEAPTGEGEKLFF. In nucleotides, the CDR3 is TGTGCCAGCAGCGAGGCCCCAACAGGGGAGGGTGAAAAACTGTTTTTT.

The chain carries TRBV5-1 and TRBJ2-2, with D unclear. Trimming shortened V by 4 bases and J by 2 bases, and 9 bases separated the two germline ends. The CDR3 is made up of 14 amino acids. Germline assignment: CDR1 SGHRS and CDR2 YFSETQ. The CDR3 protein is CASSQTPNTGELFF. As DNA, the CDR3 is TGCGCCAGCAGCCAAACACCCAACACCGGGGAGCTGTTTTTT. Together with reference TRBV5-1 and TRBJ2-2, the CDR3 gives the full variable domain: KAGVTQTPRYLIKTRGQQVTLSCSPISGHRSVSWYQQTPGQGLQFLFEYFSETQRNKGNFPGRFSGRQFSNSRSEMNVSTLELGDSALYLCASSQTPNTGELFFGEGSRLTVL.

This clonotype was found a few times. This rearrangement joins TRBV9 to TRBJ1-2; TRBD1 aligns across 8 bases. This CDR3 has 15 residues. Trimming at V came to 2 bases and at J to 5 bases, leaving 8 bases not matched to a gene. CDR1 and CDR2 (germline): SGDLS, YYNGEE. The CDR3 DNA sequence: TGTGCCAGCAGCGTCACCGGGACAGGTACATATGGCTACACCTTC. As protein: CASSVTGTGTYGYTF.

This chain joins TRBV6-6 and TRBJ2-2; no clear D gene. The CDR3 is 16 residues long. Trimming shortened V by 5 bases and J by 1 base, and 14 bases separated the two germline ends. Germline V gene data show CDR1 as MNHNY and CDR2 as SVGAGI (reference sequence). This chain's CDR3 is CASSRQSPENTGELFF. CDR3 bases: TGTGCCAGCAGTCGACAAAGTCCCGAGAACACCGGGGAGCTGTTTTTT.

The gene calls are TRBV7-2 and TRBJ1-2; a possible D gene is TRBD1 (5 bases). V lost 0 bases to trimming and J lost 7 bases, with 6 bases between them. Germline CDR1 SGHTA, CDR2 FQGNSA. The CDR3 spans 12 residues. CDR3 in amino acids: CASSLARGGYTF. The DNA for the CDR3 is TGTGCCAGCAGCTTAGCGAGGGGTGGCTACACCTTC.

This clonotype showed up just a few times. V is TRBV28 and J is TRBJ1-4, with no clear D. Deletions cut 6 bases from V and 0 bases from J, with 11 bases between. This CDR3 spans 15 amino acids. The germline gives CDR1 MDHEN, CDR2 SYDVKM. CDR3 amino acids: CASRRYSSTNEKLFF. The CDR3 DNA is TGTGCCAGCAGGCGATACAGTTCAACTAATGAAAAACTGTTTTTT. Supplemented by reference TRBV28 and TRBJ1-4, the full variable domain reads DVKVTQSSRYLVKRTGEKVFLECVQDMDHENMFWYRQDPGLGLRLIYFSYDVKMKEKGDIPEGYSVSREKKERFSLILESASTNQTSMYLCASRRYSSTNEKLFFGSGTQLSVL.

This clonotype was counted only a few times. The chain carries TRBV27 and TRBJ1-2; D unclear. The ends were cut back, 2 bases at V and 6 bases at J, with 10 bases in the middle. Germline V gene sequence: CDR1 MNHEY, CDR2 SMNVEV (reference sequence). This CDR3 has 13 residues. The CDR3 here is CASSLAGSHGYTF. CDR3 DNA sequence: TGTGCCAGCAGTTTAGCAGGTAGCCATGGCTACACCTTC.

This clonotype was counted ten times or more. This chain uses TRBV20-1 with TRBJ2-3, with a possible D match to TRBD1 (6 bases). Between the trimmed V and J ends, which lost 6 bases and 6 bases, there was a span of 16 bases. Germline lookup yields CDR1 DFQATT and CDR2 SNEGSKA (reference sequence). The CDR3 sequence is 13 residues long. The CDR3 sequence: CSATEGGRDTQYF. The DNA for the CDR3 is TGCAGTGCCACAGAAGGGGGACGGGATACGCAGTATTTT.

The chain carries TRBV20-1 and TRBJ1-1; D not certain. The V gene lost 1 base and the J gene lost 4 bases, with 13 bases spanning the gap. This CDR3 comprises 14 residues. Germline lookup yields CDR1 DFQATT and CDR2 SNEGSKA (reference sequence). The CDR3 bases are TGCAGTGCTAGAGGACTAGGAGTCAGCACTGAAGCTTTCTTT. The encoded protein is CSARGLGVSTEAFF.

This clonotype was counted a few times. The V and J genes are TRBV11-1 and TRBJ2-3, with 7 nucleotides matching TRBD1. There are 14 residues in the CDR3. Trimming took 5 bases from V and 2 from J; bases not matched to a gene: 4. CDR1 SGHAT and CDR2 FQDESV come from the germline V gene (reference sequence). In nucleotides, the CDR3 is TGTGCCAGCAGCAGGACAGGAGACACAGATACGCAGTATTTT. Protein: CASSRTGDTDTQYF.

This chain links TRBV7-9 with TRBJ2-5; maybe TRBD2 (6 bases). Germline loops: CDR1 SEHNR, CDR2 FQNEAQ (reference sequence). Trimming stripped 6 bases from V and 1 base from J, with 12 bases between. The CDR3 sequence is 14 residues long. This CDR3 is CASSWDSTQETQYF. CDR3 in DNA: TGTGCCAGCAGTTGGGACTCGACCCAAGAGACCCAGTACTTC.

The CDR3 is CASSLPGQGRRNAEAFF. The CDR3 region has the DNA TGTGCCAGCAGCTTACCTGGACAGGGTCGTCGTAACGCTGAAGCTTTCTTT. This rearrangement joins TRBV5-5 to TRBJ1-1, with 8 positions matching TRBD1. The germline V gene has CDR1 SGHKS and CDR2 YYEKEE (reference sequence). The V segment lost 2 bases and the J segment 6 bases; nucleotides outside the gene matches: 15. The CDR3 consists of 17 residues.